This TCR beta chain was found in a study of T cell changes during pregnancy in multiple sclerosis. Between the trimmed V and J ends, which lost 0 bases and 11 bases, there was a span of 8 bases. The CDR3 has 12 residues. Germline values: CDR1 ENHRY, CDR2 SYGVKD. Profiling relied on immunoSEQ multiplex PCR, and the TCRdb table lists in-frame clones only, not all of them. Counted here are over 80,000 clones, 75% to 95% occurring once; the ten biggest clones make up just over 0.75%. Sequenced material: peripheral blood, taken in the second trimester of pregnancy. The J gene is TRBJ1-3, the V gene TRBV10-3; D is unclear. The sequence was collected from a female donor in good health, enrolled as a control in a pregnancy study. CDR3 sequence (DNA): TGTGCCATCAGTGAGTCATGGGGAGCCATATATTTT. It encodes CAISESWGAIYF.